The 3 T cell receptor beta chains in this list originate from one sample, sequenced in a study of T cells expressing NK-cell markers. TCRdb reprocessed the 5' RACE reads, keeping one entry per CDR3 protein, no DNA. This listing includes about 410,000 distinct CDR3 sequences. Material for sequencing was blood T cells: a sorted CD56 or NKG2C T cell subset, CD4+ or CD8+ T cells, or bulk PBMC T cells (not recorded which). These receptors all come from a woman aged 45 to 65 in good health.

The rearrangement links TRBV9 to TRBJ2-1; with no DNA, the TCRdb D assignment of TRBD1 cannot be verified. There are 15 residues in the CDR3. Germline V CDR1 and CDR2: SGDLS, YYNGEE. The chain's CDR3 is CASTYGTGVYNEQFF.

The chain couples TRBV6-6 to TRBJ2-1; TCRdb's D call, TRBD2, is unchecked because there is no DNA. The germline V gene encodes CDR1 MNHNY and CDR2 SVGAGI (reference sequence). This CDR3 region has 16 residues. CDR3 residues: CASGASGSPLDNEQFF.

The V gene is TRBV27, the J gene TRBJ1-1; TCRdb proposes TRBD1, but this gene call is untestable without DNA. The CDR3 is 15 residues long. CDR1 and CDR2 from the germline V gene are MNHEY and SMNVEV (reference sequence). CDR3 in amino acids: CASSYYPTGATEAFF.